This T cell receptor beta chain was observed in a study of blood T cells in healthy people across ages. Combining a sample-barcoded 5' primer with a J-beta primer mix, a second PCR ran for roughly 6 to 12 cycles. One entry per CDR3 protein, called by TCRdb with MiXCR from the 5' RACE reads. The sample records about 580,000 distinct CDR3 sequences, around 50% being singletons. To note about this clonotype: It may be a read error: a sequence one base away is much more abundant.

V lost 8 bases and J lost 1, with 12 bases in between. CDR1 is MNHNY, CDR2 SVGAGI, per germline (reference sequence). The CDR3 spans 13 residues. This TCR came from an older man in good health. The V call is TRBV6-6, the J call TRBJ2-7, with TRBD2 as a possible D gene (6 bases). Sample: blood. CDR3 sequence reads: CASGRAGSYEQYF. In nucleotides, the CDR3 is TGTGCCAGCGGACGAGCGGGTTCCTACGAGCAGTACTTC.